The sequence of this TCR beta chain was determined in a study of blood T cell repertoires in COVID-19. Study summary: Sites in the United States, Italy and Spain provided acute and convalescent COVID-19 samples.

Germline CDR1 is SGHTA and CDR2 is FQGTGA. The CDR3 is 15 amino acids. V dropped 5 bases and J dropped 0; count of bases not matched to a gene: 1. In the original analysis: Estimation of nucleated cell counts was performed using reference gene primer amplification. TCRdb's copy holds only in-frame clones and misses some; the assay was immunoSEQ multiplex PCR. V and J calls and clone size are those listed in that table; D and trimming were worked out from the DNA. The data show roughly 500,000 clones, approximately 85% seen once. The TCR was taken from a human donor in a cohort sampled during active COVID-19. V usage is TRBV7-3 and J usage is TRBJ2-1, with 10 bases that match TRBD2. The material sequenced was peripheral blood. In nucleotides, the CDR3 is TGTGCCAGCAGCGCTAGCGGGAGCTCCTACAATGAGCAGTTCTTC. Its protein product is CASSASGSSYNEQFF.